The sequence of this TCR beta chain was determined in a study of vaccination and CD4 T cells after COVID-19. The overall study: Between diagnosis and the drawing of post-COVID samples lay a median approximately 94 days (range 35 to 161).

With regard to this clonotype: Its specificity is unknown.

The Oncomine TCR Beta short-read assay generated sequence data from the DNA of cultured CD4+ T cells. TCRdb reprocessed the PCR reads with MiXCR, giving one entry per CDR3 protein. Of approximately 6,000 distinct CDR3 sequences in the sample, roughly 39% were seen once. Treatment specified: approximately 9-day PBMC culture with coronavirus spike peptide pools or control peptides (ViraFEST assay). Before the COVID-19 pandemic (2011-2018), CD4+ T cells were obtained from the unexposed donor. With SARS-CoV-2 S/N and four cold-coronavirus spikes, unexposed-donor CD4+ T cells were probed, cells permitting. The CDR3 loop spans 17 amino acids. Germline loops: CDR1 MNHEY, CDR2 SVGAGI. V trimming: 0 bases; J trimming: 7 bases; junction bases outside the gene matches: 11.

Material: CD4+ T cells from blood, cultured in vitro. This clonotype was obtained from a human donor in good health. The J gene is TRBJ2-5, the V gene TRBV6-5, with 10 positions matching TRBD2. The CDR3 bases are TGTGCCAGCAGTTACTCGTCCTTAGCGGGGGGTGTAGGGACCCAGTACTTC. This encodes CASSYSSLAGGVGTQYF.